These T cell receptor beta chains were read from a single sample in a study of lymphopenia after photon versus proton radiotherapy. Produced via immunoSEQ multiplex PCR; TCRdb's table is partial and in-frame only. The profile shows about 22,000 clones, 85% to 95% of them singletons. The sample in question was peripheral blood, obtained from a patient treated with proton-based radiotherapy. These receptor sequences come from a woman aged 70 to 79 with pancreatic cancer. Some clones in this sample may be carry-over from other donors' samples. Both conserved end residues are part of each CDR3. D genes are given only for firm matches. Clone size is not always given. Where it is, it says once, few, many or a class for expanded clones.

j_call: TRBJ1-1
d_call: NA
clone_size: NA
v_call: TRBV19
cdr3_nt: TGTGCCAGTAGAGGCTCAAGGTTTGAAACCACTGAAGCTTTCTTT
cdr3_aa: CASRGSRFETTEAFF

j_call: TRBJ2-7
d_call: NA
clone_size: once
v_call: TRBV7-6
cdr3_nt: TGTGCCAGCAGCTCCGCGGCCATCAGGGTAACCTCCTACGAGCAGTACTTC
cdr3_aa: CASSSAAIRVTSYEQYF

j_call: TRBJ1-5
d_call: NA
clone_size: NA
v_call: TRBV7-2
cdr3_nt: TGTGCCAGCAGCTCAAGGCCCGGAGGGGGGCCTTATAGCAATCAGCCCCAGCATTTT
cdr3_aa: CASSSRPGGGPYSNQPQHF

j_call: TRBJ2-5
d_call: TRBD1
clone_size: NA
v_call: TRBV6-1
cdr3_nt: TGTGCCAGCAGGGACAGGGTTCAGGAGACCCAGTACTTC
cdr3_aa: CASRDRVQETQYF

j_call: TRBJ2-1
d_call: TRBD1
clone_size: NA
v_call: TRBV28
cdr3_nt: TGTGCCAGCAAAGGGGGCCGAGGATTGGTATACAATGAGCAGTTCTTC
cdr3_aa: CASKGGRGLVYNEQFF

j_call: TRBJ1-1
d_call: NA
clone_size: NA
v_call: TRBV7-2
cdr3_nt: TGTGCCAGCAGCCCCCTGACAGCGAACACTGAAGCTTTCTTT
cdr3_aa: CASSPLTANTEAFF

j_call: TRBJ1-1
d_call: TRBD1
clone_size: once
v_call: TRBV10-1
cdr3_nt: TGCGCCAGCAGTGGTGGACAGGGGGCGCGGGACACTGAAGCTTTCTTT
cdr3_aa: CASSGGQGARDTEAFF

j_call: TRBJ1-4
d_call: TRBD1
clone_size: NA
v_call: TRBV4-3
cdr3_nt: TGCGCCAGCAGCCAAACGACAGGGGTGACTGAAAAACTGTTTTTT
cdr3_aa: CASSQTTGVTEKLFF

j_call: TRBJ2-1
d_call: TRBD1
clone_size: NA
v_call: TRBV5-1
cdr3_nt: TGCGCCAGCAGCTTGGTTCCCCGGGACAGGGTCTACAATGAGCAGTTCTTC
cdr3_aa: CASSLVPRDRVYNEQFF

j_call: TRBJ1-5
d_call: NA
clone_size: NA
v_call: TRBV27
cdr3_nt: TGTGCCAGCAGTTTCAGAGGTAGCAATCAGCCCCAGCATTTT
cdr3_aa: CASSFRGSNQPQHF

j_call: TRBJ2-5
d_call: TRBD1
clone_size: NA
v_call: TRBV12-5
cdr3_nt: TGTGCTAGTGGCATCAGCACAGGGGGCCGGGAGACCCAGTACTTC
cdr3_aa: CASGISTGGRETQYF

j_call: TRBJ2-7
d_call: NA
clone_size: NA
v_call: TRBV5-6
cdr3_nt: TGTGCCAGCAGCTTCCGCAGTTACGAGCAGTACTTC
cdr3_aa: CASSFRSYEQYF

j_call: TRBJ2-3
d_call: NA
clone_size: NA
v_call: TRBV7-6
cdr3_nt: TGTGCCAGCAGCTTAAATTTAGAGGCTAGCACAGATACGCAGTATTTT
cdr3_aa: CASSLNLEASTDTQYF

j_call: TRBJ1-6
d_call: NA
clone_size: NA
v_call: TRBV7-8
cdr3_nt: TGTGCCAGCAGCTTGGGTGCTGTGTTGTATAATTCACCCCTCCACTTT
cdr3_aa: CASSLGAVLYNSPLHF

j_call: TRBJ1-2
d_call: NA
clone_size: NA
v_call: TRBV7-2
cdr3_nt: TGTGCCAGCAGCCAACGGACAGCCTATGGCTACACCTTC
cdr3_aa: CASSQRTAYGYTF

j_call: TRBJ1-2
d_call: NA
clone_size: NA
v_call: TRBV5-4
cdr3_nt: TGTGCCAGCAGCCCGTACCGGGGGCAGAACTATGGCTACACCTTC
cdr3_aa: CASSPYRGQNYGYTF

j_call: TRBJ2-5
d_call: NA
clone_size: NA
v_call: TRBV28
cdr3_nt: TGTGCCAGCATCCGAGATCAGGGCCACGAGACCCAGTACTTC
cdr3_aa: CASIRDQGHETQYF

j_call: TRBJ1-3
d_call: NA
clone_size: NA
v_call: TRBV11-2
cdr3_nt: TGTGCCAGCAGCCAGGGACTCTCTGGAAACACCATATATTTT
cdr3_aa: CASSQGLSGNTIYF

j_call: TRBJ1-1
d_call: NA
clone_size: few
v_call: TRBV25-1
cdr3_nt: TGTGCCAGCAGTGAATCCCGGACACCGAACACTGAAGCTTTCTTT
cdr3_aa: CASSESRTPNTEAFF

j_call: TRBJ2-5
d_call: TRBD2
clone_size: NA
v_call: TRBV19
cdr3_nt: TGTGCCAGTGGGGCCATTAGCGGGAACGTGGAGACCCAGTACTTC
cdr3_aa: CASGAISGNVETQYF

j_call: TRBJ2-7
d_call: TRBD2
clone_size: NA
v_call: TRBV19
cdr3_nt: TGTGCCAGCAGACCTAGCGGGAGTTACGAGCAGTACTTC
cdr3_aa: CASRPSGSYEQYF

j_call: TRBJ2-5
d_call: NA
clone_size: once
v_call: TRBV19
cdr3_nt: TGTGCCAGTAGTAAATTATCGGACGGACGGCGGGAGACCCAGTACTTC
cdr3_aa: CASSKLSDGRRETQYF

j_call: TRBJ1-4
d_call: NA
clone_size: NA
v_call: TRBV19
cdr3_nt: TGTGCCAGTAGTGATAGACCAGTTGCAACTAATGAAAAACTGTTTTTT
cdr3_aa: CASSDRPVATNEKLFF

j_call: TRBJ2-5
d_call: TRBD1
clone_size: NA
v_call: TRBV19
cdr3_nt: TGTGCCAGTAGTCCGGACAGGGGTATTGGGGAAAGCCAAGAGACCCAGTACTTC
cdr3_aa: CASSPDRGIGESQETQYF

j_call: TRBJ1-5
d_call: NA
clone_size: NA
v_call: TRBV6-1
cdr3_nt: TGTGCCAGCAGCTTGGACCAAAACCAGCCCCAGCATTTT
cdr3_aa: CASSLDQNQPQHF

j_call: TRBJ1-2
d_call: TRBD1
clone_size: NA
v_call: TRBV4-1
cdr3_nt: TGCGCCAGCAGCCAAGTTATCCCAGGGGGTGGCTACACCTTC
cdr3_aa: CASSQVIPGGGYTF

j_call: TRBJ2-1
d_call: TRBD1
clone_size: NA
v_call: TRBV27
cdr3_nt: TGTGCCAGCAGTTTCTCCCAGGGGGCCCACAATGAGCAGTTCTTC
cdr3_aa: CASSFSQGAHNEQFF

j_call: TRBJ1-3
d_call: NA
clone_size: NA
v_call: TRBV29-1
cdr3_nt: TGCAGCGTTGGTCAGGGGTCTGGAAACACCATATATTTT
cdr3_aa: CSVGQGSGNTIYF